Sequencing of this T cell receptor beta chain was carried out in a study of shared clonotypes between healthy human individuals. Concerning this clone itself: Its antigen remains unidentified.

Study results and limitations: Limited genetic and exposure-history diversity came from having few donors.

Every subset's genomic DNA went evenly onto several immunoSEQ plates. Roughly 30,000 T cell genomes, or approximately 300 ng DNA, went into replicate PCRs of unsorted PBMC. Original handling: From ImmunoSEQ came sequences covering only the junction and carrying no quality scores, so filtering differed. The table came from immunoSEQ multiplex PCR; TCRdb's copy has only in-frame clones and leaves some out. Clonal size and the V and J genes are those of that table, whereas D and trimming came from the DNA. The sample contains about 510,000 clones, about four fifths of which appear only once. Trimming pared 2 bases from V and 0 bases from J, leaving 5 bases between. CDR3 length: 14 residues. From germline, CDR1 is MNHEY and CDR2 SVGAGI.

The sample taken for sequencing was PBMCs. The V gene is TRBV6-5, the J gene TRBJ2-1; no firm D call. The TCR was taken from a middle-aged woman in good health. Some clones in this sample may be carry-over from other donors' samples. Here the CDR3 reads CASSYDSSYNEQFF. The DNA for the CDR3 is TGTGCCAGCAGTTACGATAGCTCCTACAATGAGCAGTTCTTC.